Included here is one T cell receptor (beta chain) sequence, with context. The data originate from a study of technical replicates of blood from a few donors. The CDR3 extends over 15 amino acids. The V end lost 1 base, the J end lost 5 bases, and 14 bases lay between the germline ends. CDR1 is MNHNS, CDR2 SASEGT, per germline. The protocol was immunoSEQ multiplex PCR, while the TCRdb copy is restricted to in-frame clones and leaves out a portion. Seen here are fewer than 10,000 clones, roughly nine tenths observed once, and the top ten hold over 8.5%. Sequenced input: PBMCs. The V call is TRBV6-1, the J call TRBJ2-5, with D possibly being TRBD2 (6 bases). This TCR was recovered from a human donor in good health. CDR3 bases: TGTGCCAGCAGTGAAGTGTGGCGGAGGGAGGAGACCCAGTACTTC. Translating it yields CASSEVWRREETQYF.